The rows below give T cell receptor beta chains drawn from one sample of a study of cytomegalovirus exposure and HLA in healthy donors. Data came from immunoSEQ multiplex PCR; TCRdb stores just in-frame clones and leaves some out. The data show 150,000 to 170,000 clones, 65% to 90% seen once. Sequenced material: PBMCs. The receptors stem from a man between 18 and 35 years old in good health and CMV-seropositive. The CDR3 runs from the conserved cysteine through the conserved F or W. Each record gives: J gene, clone size, V gene, D gene, CDR3 DNA, CDR3 protein. A D gene is named only where the DNA matches it firmly. Size is omitted from some rows. Given values are once, few, many or a class for expanded clones.

J: TRBJ2-5; size: NA; V: TRBV9; D: NA; DNA: TGTGCCAGCAGCGTATCGGGGTTTCAAGAGACCCAGTACTTC; CDR3: CASSVSGFQETQYF
J: TRBJ2-7; size: NA; V: TRBV6-6; D: NA; DNA: TGTGCCAGCAATCCCGGCGGGGTTTCCTACGAGCAGTACTTC; CDR3: CASNPGGVSYEQYF
J: TRBJ2-7; size: NA; V: TRBV6-5; D: NA; DNA: TGTGCCAGCAGTTACCAGGGTCTCGGTGCCTACGAGCAGTACTTC; CDR3: CASSYQGLGAYEQYF
J: TRBJ2-5; size: NA; V: TRBV2; D: NA; DNA: TGTGCCAGCAGTGAACCACAGGACCAAGAGACCCAGTACTTC; CDR3: CASSEPQDQETQYF
J: TRBJ1-3; size: NA; V: TRBV5-1; D: NA; DNA: TGCGCCAGCAGCTTGGGGCACGGGGGGCTGAGGAAAATTGACACCATATATTTT; CDR3: CASSLGHGGLRKIDTIYF
J: TRBJ1-1; size: NA; V: TRBV18; D: TRBD1; DNA: TGTGCCAGCTCACCAATTTTCCTGACAGGGTCAGGGATGAACACTGAAGCTTTCTTT; CDR3: CASSPIFLTGSGMNTEAFF
J: TRBJ2-5; size: NA; V: TRBV7-3; D: NA; DNA: TGTGCCAGCAGCTCAGGGGGGCAAGAGACCCAGTACTTC; CDR3: CASSSGGQETQYF
J: TRBJ2-7; size: few; V: TRBV4-2; D: TRBD2; DNA: TGTGCCAGCAGCCCGGGACTAGCGGGAGCGGAGGAGCAGTACTTC; CDR3: CASSPGLAGAEEQYF
J: TRBJ1-1; size: NA; V: TRBV6-1; D: NA; DNA: TGTGCCAGCACCCTGGACGGCGGGCCTGAAGCTTTCTTT; CDR3: CASTLDGGPEAFF
J: TRBJ2-2; size: NA; V: TRBV7-8; D: TRBD1; DNA: TGTGCCAGCAGCTTAGCGGGACAGGGGCCCCGGACCGGGGAGCTGTTTTTT; CDR3: CASSLAGQGPRTGELFF
J: TRBJ2-1; size: NA; V: TRBV6-1; D: TRBD2; DNA: TGTGCCAGCAGTGAGAAAGCGGGGGACTCCTACAATGAGCAGTTCTTC; CDR3: CASSEKAGDSYNEQFF
J: TRBJ1-1; size: few; V: TRBV29-1; D: NA; DNA: TGCAGCGTTGTTCTGGGCAGAGAGCACGAAGCTTTCTTT; CDR3: CSVVLGREHEAFF
J: TRBJ1-2; size: NA; V: TRBV6-6; D: NA; DNA: TGTGCCAGCAGCTTAGACACGTATGGCTACACCTTC; CDR3: CASSLDTYGYTF
J: TRBJ1-2; size: NA; V: TRBV7-2; D: NA; DNA: TGTGCCAGCAGCTTAGATCAGGGAAACTATGGCTACACCTTC; CDR3: CASSLDQGNYGYTF